This note documents a single T cell receptor beta chain sequence. In its sample, this clonotype was seen a few times. Its antigen target is currently unknown. The record has no base qualities; no much larger clone is one base away. V lost 0 bases and J lost 2 bases; the stretch between them is 11 bases long. The CDR3 has 14 amino acids, counting the end cysteine and phenylalanine. Only CDR3 DNA remains: 42 bases, in frame from the first base. CDR1 SQVTM and CDR2 ANQGSEA were looked up in the germline V gene. The library relied on 5' RACE. The ligated cDNA was amplified in four rounds of PCR with nested alpha and beta constant region primers together with the SP2 primer. TCR RNA was reverse transcribed with SuperScript IV using alpha and beta constant region primers for the blood and skin samples. An oligonucleotide carrying the Illumina SP2 primer and a UMI was ligated to the 3' end of the cDNA by means of T4 RNA ligase 1. The 12-nucleotide UMI consisted of two random hexamers with an eight-base spacer between the hexamers to prevent hairpin formation. From the second PCR onward, the TCR alpha and beta chain libraries were handled separately, and dual indexing was used for multiplexing. After pooling, the indexed libraries were analyzed by capillary electrophoresis and sequenced on either an Illumina MiSeq or NextSeq. Libraries were spiked with PhiX DNA at about 4.5-7.5% so that base diversity was increased and cluster recognition was improved. In the authors' own workflow: Demultiplexor took UMIs from read 2, joined the UMIs to the TCR sequence from read 1, and separated reads according to sample indices. V and J genes and V-J junctions were identified by Decombinator, which gave every TCR a five-part identifier that included V and J deletions. UMIs were used by Collapsinator to correct sequencing errors and PCR amplification heterogeneity, so that a UMI-based abundance was obtained for each TCR. CDR3Translator converted identifiers to nucleotide sequence, translated to amino acids, and extracted CDR3 regions using terminal motifs. Error-corrected counts of alpha and beta TCRs from blood and skin were compared after being normalized to the amount of input RNA. TCRdb reran the public reads through fastp at Q25 and MiXCR, keeping productive beta chains. CDR3 protein sequences are deduplicated, and each keeps its most common genes and DNA. For this entry, the V and J calls and clone size follow TCRdb and not the study's own pipeline. The sample has 55,000 to 65,000 distinct CDR3 sequences on record, under 10% of them singletons. The top ten constitute 15% to 20% of the sample.

The study reported a robust and sensitive protocol to amplify, sequence and analyze TCRs, based on 3' ligation of a UMI-containing oligonucleotide to TCR cDNA. For whole blood analysis, roughly 2.5 ml of peripheral blood was drawn from adult healthy volunteers into Tempus tubes, and RNA was extracted according to the manufacturer's instructions. Before reverse transcription, total RNA that had not been cell sorted was treated with RQ1 DNase, with a target input of 1 to 1000 ng. Libraries were prepared from skin biopsies and whole blood to test how robust the pipeline was in samples where T cells are a minority population. These data come from a study of naive and memory T cell subsets (dated by TCRdb to about 2017). Looking at the study overall: The figure summarizing these samples reported roughly 10 blood donors, 7 tuberculin skin test biopsies and 3 saline control biopsies. Usually PCR2 was run as a SYBR Green qPCR and stopped at a set threshold, although low-input samples could use end-point PCR (around 6 cycles) instead. Results the study describes overall, beyond this receptor: The potential sensitivity of the RNA-based method to TCR transcript changes with T cell activation and differentiation was acknowledged.

The chain is encoded by TRBV29-1 joined to TRBJ2-7, and perhaps TRBD1 as D gene, on 6 matching bases. The TCR sequence derives from a female donor in good health. CDR3 loop: CSVEDPDRAYEQYF. The DNA sequence is given as TGCAGCGTTGAAGATCCGGACAGAGCCTACGAGCAGTACTTC.